The clone carrying this T cell receptor (beta chain) appeared many times. Its antigen is currently unknown. These data belong to a study of beta chain features in type 1 diabetes. Overall study results and limits: At VDJ recombination sites, type 1 diabetes patients had fewer insertions and more deleted nucleotides. Shorter TCRB CDR3s, moderately but significantly so, marked every one of the four CD4+ subsets in Type 1 diabetes patients.

CDR3 length: 13 residues. Germline CDR1 SGHRS, CDR2 YFSETQ. Unmatched junction bases numbered 5, after V lost 4 bases and J lost 5 bases. Donors contributed one heparinised blood draw apiece, averaging about 116 mL. Purity above 95% was achieved in all sorted populations. Every isolated RNA sample was fully reverse transcribed, so sequencing captured expressed TCRB transcripts. The protocol was immunoSEQ multiplex PCR, while the TCRdb copy is restricted to in-frame clones and leaves out a portion. The sample consists of about 160,000 clones, less than 9.5% of them appearing once. The sequencing sample was made of central memory CD4+ T cells from blood. The chain has TRBV5-1 and TRBJ2-7; TRBD1 matches 8 bases. The sequence was collected from a woman aged 40 to 55 with type 1 diabetes. The CDR3 nucleotides are TGCGCCAGCAGCCAACGGACAGGGAACGAGCAGTACTTC. Its protein is CASSQRTGNEQYF.